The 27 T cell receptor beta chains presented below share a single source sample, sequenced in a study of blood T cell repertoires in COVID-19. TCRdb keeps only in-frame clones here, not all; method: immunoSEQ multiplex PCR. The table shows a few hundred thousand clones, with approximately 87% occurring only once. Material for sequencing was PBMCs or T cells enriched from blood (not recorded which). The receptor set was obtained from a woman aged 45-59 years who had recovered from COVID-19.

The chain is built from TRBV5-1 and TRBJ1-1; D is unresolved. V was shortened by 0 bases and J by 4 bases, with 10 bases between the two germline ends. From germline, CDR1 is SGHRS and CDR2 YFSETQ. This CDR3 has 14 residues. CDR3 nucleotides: TGCGCCAGCAGCTTGGCCTCCAGAAGCACTGAAGCTTTCTTT. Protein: CASSLASRSTEAFF. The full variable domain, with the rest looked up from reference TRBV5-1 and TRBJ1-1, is KAGVTQTPRYLIKTRGQQVTLSCSPISGHRSVSWYQQTPGQGLQFLFEYFSETQRNKGNFPGRFSGRQFSNSRSEMNVSTLELGDSALYLCASSLASRSTEAFFGQGTRLTVV.

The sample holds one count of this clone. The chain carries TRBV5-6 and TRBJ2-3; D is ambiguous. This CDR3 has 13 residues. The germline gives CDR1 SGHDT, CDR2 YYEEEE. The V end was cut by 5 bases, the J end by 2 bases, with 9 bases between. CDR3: CASSFRFTDTQYF. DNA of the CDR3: TGTGCCAGCAGTTTCAGGTTCACAGATACGCAGTATTTT. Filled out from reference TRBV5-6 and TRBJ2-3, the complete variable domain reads DAGVTQSPTHLIKTRGQQVTLRCSPKSGHDTVSWYQQALGQGPQFIFQYYEEEERQRGNFPDRFSGHQFPNYSSELNVNALLLGDSALYLCASSFRFTDTQYFGPGTRLTVL.

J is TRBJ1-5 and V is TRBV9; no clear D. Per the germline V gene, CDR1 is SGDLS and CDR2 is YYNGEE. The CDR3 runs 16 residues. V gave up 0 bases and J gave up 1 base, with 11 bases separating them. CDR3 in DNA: TGTGCCAGCAGCGTAGGCCCAACAGCAAGCAATCAGCCCCAGCATTTT. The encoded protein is CASSVGPTASNQPQHF.

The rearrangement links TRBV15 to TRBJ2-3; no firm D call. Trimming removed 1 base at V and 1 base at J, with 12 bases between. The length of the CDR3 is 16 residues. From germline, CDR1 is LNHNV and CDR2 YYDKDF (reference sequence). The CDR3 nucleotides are TGTGCCACCAGCAGAGCACCTGGCGCGGGCACAGATACGCAGTATTTT. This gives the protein CATSRAPGAGTDTQYF.

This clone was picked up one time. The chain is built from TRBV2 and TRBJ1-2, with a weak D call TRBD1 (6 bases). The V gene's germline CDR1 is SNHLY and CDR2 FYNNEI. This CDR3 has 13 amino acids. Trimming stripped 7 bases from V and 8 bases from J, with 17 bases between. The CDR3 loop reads CASNSQGAWGYTF. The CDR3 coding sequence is TGTGCCAGCAATTCACAGGGAGCTTGGGGCTACACCTTC.

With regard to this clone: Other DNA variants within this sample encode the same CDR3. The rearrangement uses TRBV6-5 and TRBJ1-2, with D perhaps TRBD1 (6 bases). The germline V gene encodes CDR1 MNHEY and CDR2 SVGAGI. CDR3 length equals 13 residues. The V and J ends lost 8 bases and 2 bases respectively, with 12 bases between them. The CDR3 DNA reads TGTGCCAGCCGTCAGGGGTCCAACTATGGCTACACCTTC. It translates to CASRQGSNYGYTF.

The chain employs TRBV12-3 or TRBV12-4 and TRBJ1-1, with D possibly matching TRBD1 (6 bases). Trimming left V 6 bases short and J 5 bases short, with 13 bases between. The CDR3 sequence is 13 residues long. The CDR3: CASSLKTGTEAFF. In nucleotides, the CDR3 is TGTGCCAGCAGCCTGAAAACAGGGACTGAAGCTTTCTTT.

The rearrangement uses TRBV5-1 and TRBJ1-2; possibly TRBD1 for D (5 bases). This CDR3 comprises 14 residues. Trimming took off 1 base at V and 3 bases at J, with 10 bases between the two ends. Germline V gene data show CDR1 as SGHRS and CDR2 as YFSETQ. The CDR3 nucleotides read TGCGCCAGCAGCTTGACAGGAGAGGACTATGGCTACACCTTC. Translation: CASSLTGEDYGYTF.

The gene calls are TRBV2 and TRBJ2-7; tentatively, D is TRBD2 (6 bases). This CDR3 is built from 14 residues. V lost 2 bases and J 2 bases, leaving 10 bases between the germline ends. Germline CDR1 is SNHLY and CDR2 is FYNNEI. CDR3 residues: CASSEWGVTYEQYF. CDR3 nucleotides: TGTGCCAGCAGTGAATGGGGGGTTACCTACGAGCAGTACTTC.

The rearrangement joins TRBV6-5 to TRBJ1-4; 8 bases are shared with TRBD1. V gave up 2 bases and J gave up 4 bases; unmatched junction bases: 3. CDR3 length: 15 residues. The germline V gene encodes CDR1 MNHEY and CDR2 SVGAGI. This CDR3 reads CASSYRDRINEKLFF. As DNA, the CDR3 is TGTGCCAGCAGTTACAGGGACAGGATTAATGAAAAACTGTTTTTT.

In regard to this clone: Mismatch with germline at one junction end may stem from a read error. The DNA of the CDR3 is TGTGCCAGCAGTCCTGACTTTAAGGCGTCCCGAAACTTC. Translated, it gives CASSPDFKASRNF. V gene TRBV2 combines with J gene TRBJ2-5; D is unclear. Germline V gene sequence: CDR1 SNHLY, CDR2 FYNNEI. This CDR3 has 13 residues.

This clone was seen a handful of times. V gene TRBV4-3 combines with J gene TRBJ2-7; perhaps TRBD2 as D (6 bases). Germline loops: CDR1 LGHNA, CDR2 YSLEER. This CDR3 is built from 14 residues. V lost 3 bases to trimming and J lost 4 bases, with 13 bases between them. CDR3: CASSHGGAGYEQYF. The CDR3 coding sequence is TGCGCCAGCAGCCACGGTGGGGCGGGGTACGAGCAGTACTTC.

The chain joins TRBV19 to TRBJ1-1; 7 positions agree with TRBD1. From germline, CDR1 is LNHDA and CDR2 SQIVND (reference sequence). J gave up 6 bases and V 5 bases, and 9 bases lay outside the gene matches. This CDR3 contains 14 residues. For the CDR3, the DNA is TGTGCCAGTAGTCTGGACAGGTTTCTCCCTGAAGCTTTCTTT. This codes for CASSLDRFLPEAFF.

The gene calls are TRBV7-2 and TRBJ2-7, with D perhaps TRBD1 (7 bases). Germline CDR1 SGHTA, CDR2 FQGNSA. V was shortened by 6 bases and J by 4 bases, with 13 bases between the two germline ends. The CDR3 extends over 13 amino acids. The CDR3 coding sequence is TGTGCCAGCAGGCGGGACAGAAAATACGAGCAGTACTTC. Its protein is CASRRDRKYEQYF.

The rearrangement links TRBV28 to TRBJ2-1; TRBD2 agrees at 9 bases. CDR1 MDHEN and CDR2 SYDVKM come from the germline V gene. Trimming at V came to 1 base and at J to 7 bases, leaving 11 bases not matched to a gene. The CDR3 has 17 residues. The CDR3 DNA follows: TGTGCCAGCAGTTTATTCGGGCTCGGCGGGGGGGGAAATGAGCAGTTCTTC. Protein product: CASSLFGLGGGGNEQFF.

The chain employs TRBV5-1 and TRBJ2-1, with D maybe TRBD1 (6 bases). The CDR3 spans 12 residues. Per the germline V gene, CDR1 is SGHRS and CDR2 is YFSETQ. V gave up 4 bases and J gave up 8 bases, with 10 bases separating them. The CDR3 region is CASSQTGYEQFF. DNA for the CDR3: TGCGCCAGCAGCCAAACAGGGTATGAGCAGTTCTTC.

The CDR3 DNA reads as TGTGCCAGCAGTTTACCTACAGGGATAATGGGTCAGCCCCAGCATTTT. Amino acids: CASSLPTGIMGQPQHF. The chain carries TRBV28 and TRBJ1-5, with D possibly matching TRBD1 (6 bases). The ends were cut back, 2 bases at V and 6 bases at J, with 17 bases in the middle. The CDR3 is 16 residues long. CDR1 is MDHEN and CDR2 is SYDVKM in the germline V gene.

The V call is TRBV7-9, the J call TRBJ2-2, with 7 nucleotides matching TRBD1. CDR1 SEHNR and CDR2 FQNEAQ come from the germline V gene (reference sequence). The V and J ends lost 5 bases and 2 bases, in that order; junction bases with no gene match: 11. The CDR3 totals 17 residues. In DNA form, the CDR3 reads TGTGCCAGCAGCCCTCCTGCCGGGACAGACAACACCGGGGAGCTGTTTTTT. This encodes CASSPPAGTDNTGELFF. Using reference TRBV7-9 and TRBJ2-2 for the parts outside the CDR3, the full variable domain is DTGVSQNPRHKITKRGQNVTFRCDPISEHNRLYWYRQTLGQGPEFLTYFQNEAQLEKSRLLSDRFSAERPKGSFSTLEIQRTEQGDSAMYLCASSPPAGTDNTGELFFGEGSRLTVL.

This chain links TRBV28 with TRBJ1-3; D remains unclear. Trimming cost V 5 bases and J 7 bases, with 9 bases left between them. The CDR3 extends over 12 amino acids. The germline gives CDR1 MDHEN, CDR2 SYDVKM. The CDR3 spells CASSAGINTIYF. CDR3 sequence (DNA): TGTGCCAGCAGTGCCGGGATCAACACCATATATTTT.

CDR3 nucleotides: TGTGCCATCAGTGACAGGGAAAAAAACATTCAGTACTTC. Amino acids: CAISDREKNIQYF. The rearrangement uses TRBV10-3 and TRBJ2-4; D is possibly TRBD1 (5 bases). From germline, CDR1 is ENHRY and CDR2 SYGVKD. This CDR3 has 13 residues. V lost 3 bases to trimming and J lost 4 bases, with 7 bases between them.

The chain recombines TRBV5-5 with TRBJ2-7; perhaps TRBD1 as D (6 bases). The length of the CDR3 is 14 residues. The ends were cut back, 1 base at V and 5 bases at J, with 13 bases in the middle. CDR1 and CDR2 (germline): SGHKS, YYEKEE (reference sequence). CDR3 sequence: CASSLMGAGNEQYF. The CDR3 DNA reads TGTGCCAGCAGCTTGATGGGGGCCGGAAACGAGCAGTACTTC.

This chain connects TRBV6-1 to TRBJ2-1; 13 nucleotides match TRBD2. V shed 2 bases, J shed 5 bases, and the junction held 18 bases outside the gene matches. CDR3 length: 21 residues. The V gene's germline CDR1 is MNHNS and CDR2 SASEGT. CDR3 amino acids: CASSESFLQLAGGEDHNEQFF. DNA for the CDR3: TGTGCCAGCAGTGAAAGTTTTTTGCAACTAGCGGGGGGGGAGGACCACAATGAGCAGTTCTTC.

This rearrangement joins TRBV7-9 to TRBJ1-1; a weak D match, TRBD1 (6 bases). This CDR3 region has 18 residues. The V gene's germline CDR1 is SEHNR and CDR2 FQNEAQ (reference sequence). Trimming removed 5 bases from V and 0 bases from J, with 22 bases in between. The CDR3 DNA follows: TGTGCCAGCAGCCCCAACCGCGGGGGCCTCCGAATGAACACTGAAGCTTTCTTT. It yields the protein CASSPNRGGLRMNTEAFF.

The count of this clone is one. CDR3 sequence: CASSTSKMNTEAFF. CDR3 in DNA: TGTGCCAGCAGTACTAGCAAGATGAACACTGAAGCTTTCTTT. This rearrangement joins TRBV7-9 to TRBJ1-1; D remains unclear. Germline V gene lookup returns CDR1 SEHNR and CDR2 FQNEAQ (reference sequence). The CDR3 covers 14 residues. V gave up 6 bases and J gave up 0 bases, with 11 bases separating them.

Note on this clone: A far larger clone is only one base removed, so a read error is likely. The CDR3: CASSWTGNYGYTF. CDR3 sequence (DNA): TGTGCCAGCAGCTGGACAGGGAACTATGGCTACACCTTC. This chain links TRBV12-3 or TRBV12-4 with TRBJ1-2; 8 nucleotides match TRBD1. V lost 6 bases to trimming and J lost 2 bases; unmatched junction nucleotides: 2. The CDR3 contains 13 residues.

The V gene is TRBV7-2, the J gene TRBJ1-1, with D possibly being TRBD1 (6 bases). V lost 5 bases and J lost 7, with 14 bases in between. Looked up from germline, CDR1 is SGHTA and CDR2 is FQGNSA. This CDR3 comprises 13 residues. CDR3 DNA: TGTGCCAGCAGCCCCCCGGGGACATTTGAAGCTTTCTTT. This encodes CASSPPGTFEAFF.

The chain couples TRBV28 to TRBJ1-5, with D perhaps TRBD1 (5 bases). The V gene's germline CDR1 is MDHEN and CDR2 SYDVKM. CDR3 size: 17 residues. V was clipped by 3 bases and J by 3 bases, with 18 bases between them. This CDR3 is CASSFPPRLTDNQPQHF. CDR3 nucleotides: TGTGCCAGCAGTTTTCCCCCCCGATTGACAGACAATCAGCCCCAGCATTTT. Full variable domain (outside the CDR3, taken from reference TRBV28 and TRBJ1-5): DVKVTQSSRYLVKRTGEKVFLECVQDMDHENMFWYRQDPGLGLRLIYFSYDVKMKEKGDIPEGYSVSREKKERFSLILESASTNQTSMYLCASSFPPRLTDNQPQHFGDGTRLSIL.